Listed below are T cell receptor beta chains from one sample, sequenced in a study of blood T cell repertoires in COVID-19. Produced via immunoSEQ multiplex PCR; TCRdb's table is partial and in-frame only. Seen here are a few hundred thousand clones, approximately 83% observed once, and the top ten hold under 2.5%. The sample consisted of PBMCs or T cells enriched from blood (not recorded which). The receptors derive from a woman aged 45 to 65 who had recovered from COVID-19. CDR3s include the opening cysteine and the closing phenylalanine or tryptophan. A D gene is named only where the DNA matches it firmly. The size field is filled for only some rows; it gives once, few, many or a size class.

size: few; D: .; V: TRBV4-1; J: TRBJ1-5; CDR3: CASSQGEGYSNQPQHF; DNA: TGCGCCAGCAGCCAGGGGGAGGGGTATAGCAATCAGCCCCAGCATTTT
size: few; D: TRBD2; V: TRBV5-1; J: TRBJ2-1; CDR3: CASSGLAGASYNEQFF; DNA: TGCGCCAGCAGCGGTCTAGCGGGAGCGTCCTACAATGAGCAGTTCTTC
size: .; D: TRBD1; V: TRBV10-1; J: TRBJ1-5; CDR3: CASSPGTDQPQHF; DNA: TGCGCCAGCAGTCCCGGGACAGATCAGCCCCAGCATTTT
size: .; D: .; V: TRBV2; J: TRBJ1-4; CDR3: CASLKGHGEKLFF; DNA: TGTGCCAGCTTAAAGGGGCATGGAGAAAAACTGTTTTTT
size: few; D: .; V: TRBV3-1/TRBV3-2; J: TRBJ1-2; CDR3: CASSSPTGAGTF; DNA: TGTGCCAGCAGCAGCCCGACAGGCGCGGGCACCTTC
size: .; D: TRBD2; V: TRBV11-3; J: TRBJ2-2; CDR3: CASSLEVGTSGNTGELFF; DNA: TGTGCCAGCAGCTTAGAGGTCGGGACTAGCGGGAACACCGGGGAGCTGTTTTTT
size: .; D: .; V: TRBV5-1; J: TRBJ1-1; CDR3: CASSLVGRGVTEAFF; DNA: TGCGCCAGCAGCTTGGTAGGCAGGGGAGTCACTGAAGCTTTCTTT
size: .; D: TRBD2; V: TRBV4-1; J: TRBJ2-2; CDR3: CASSQEHTSVGPGELFF; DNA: TGCGCCAGCAGCCAAGAACATACTAGCGTAGGACCCGGGGAGCTGTTTTTT
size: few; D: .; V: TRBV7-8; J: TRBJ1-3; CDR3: CASSLEQMTWGNTIYF; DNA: TGTGCCAGCAGCTTAGAACAGATGACCTGGGGAAACACCATATATTTT
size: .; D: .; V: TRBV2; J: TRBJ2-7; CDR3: CASRFGEKTYEQYF; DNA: TGTGCCAGCAGGTTCGGGGAAAAAACCTACGAGCAGTACTTC
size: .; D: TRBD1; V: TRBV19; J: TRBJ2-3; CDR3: CASKTGVSTDTQYF; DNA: TGTGCCAGTAAGACAGGGGTCAGCACAGATACGCAGTATTTT
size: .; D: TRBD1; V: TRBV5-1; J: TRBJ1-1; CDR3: CASSLDSPGGTEAFF; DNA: TGCGCCAGCAGCTTGGACTCCCCAGGGGGCACTGAAGCTTTCTTT
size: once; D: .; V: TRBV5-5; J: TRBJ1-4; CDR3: CASSPRPGTNEKLFF; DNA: TGTGCCAGCAGCCCGCGACCGGGAACTAATGAAAAACTGTTTTTT
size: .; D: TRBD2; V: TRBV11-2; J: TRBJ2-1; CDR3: CASRGIAGTSYNEQFF; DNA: TGTGCCAGCAGAGGAATAGCGGGAACCTCCTACAATGAGCAGTTCTTC
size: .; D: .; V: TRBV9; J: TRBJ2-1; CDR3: CASSPRGLGAPNEQFF; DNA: TGTGCCAGCAGCCCCAGGGGTCTGGGAGCACCAAATGAGCAGTTCTTC
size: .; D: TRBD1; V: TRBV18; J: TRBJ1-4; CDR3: CASSPGQARQGEKLFF; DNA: TGTGCCAGCTCCCCGGGACAGGCCCGTCAAGGGGAAAAACTGTTTTTT
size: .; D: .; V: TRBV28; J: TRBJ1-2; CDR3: CASNDIDYGYTF; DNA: TGTGCCAGCAACGACATCGACTATGGCTACACCTTC
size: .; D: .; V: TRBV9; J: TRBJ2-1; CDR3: CASSVVVGGYNEQFF; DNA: TGTGCCAGCAGCGTAGTAGTGGGCGGGTACAATGAGCAGTTCTTC
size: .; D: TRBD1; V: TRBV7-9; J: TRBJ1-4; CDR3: CASSLLPGGSQKLFF; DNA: TGTGCCAGCAGCTTACTTCCAGGGGGCTCACAAAAACTGTTTTTT
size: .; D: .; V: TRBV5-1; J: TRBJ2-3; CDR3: CASSLRSYSQDTQYF; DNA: TGCGCCAGCAGCCTCAGGTCCTATTCACAAGATACGCAGTATTTT
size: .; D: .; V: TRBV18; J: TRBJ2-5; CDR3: CASSPLRSTGWAETQYF; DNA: TGTGCCAGCTCACCGCTCAGATCCACAGGGTGGGCAGAGACCCAGTACTTC
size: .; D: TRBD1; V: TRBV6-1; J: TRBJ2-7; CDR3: CASSEALGQGAKMRDYEQYF; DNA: TGTGCCAGCAGTGAAGCGCTTGGACAGGGGGCAAAGATGAGAGACTACGAGCAGTACTTC
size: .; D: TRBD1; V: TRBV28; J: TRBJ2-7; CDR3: CASSGQGPLIGEQYF; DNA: TGTGCCAGCAGCGGACAGGGGCCACTTATAGGCGAGCAGTACTTC
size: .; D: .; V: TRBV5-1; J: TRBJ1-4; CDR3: CASSLGGARSEKLFF; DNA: TGCGCCAGCAGCTTGGGTGGGGCGCGAAGTGAAAAACTGTTTTTT
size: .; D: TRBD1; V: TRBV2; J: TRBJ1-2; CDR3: CASSLRDRSIYGYTF; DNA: TGTGCCAGCAGTCTCCGGGACAGGAGTATCTATGGCTACACCTTC
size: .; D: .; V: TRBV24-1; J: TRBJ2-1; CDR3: CATSPTGTYNEQFF; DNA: TGTGCCACCAGTCCAACGGGAACCTACAATGAGCAGTTCTTC
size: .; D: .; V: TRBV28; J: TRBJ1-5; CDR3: CASSLWGQGDPLNQPQHF; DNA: TGTGCCAGCAGTTTATGGGGTCAGGGCGACCCTTTGAATCAGCCCCAGCATTTT